The 11 T cell receptor beta chains given below trace back to one sample, sequenced in a study of blood T cell repertoires in COVID-19 (TCRdb year 2020). Libraries were built with the immunoSEQ multiplex PCR assay. Here the immuneACCESS table is served through TCRdb, limited to in-frame sequences with V and J called. Missing clones are a known gap in these copies; in checked studies unresolved V genes cover under half, and the rest lacks a known reason. This sample comprises about 220,000 clones, under 90% of them detected only once. The ten largest clones represent around 3.3% of the sample. The sequenced sample consisted of peripheral blood. These receptors were taken from an elderly woman with acute or convalescent COVID-19.

This clone was observed a handful of times. This sample includes further DNA sequences coding for the same CDR3. The chain employs TRBV28 and TRBJ1-5; D is unresolved. Deletions cut 2 bases from V and 4 bases from J, with 3 bases between. The germline V gene encodes CDR1 MDHEN and CDR2 SYDVKM. The CDR3 contains 12 residues. The CDR3 DNA sequence: TGTGCCAGCAGTTTAACTAATCAGCCCCAGCATTTT. Encoded protein: CASSLTNQPQHF.

This sequence joins TRBV2 and TRBJ1-1, with TRBD1 matching over 8 bases. The CDR3 runs to 14 residues. The V segment lost 6 bases and the J segment 10 bases; nucleotides outside the gene matches: 13. CDR1 and CDR2 from the germline V gene are SNHLY and FYNNEI. In DNA, the CDR3 is TGTGCCAGCAGACCCGGACAGGGCCTGGGTACAGCTTTCTTT. Amino acids: CASRPGQGLGTAFF.

The V and J genes are TRBV19 and TRBJ1-5, with unresolved D. CDR1 LNHDA and CDR2 SQIVND come from the germline V gene (reference sequence). With 11 bases removed from V and 0 bases from J, the gap between germline ends came to 17 bases. The CDR3 extends over 15 amino acids. In nucleotides, the CDR3 is TGTGCCTCAACCCCGGGTGACCTTAGCAATCAGCCCCAGCATTTT. This sequence encodes CASTPGDLSNQPQHF.

V and J are TRBV10-3 and TRBJ2-1, with 10 bases fitting TRBD1. Germline assignment: CDR1 ENHRY and CDR2 SYGVKD. The CDR3 has 16 residues. The trim removed 1 base at V and 6 bases at J, leaving 6 bases unmatched. CDR3 sequence: CAISEYETGGPNEQFF. The CDR3 bases are TGTGCCATCAGTGAGTACGAGACAGGGGGCCCCAATGAGCAGTTCTTC.

The chain carries TRBV3-1 (or the pseudogene TRBV3-2) and TRBJ2-5; D not resolved. Per germline, CDR1 LGHDT and CDR2 YNNKEL (reference sequence). Trimming shortened V by 6 bases and J by 4 bases, and 9 bases separated the two germline ends. The CDR3 is made up of 12 amino acids. Written as DNA, the CDR3 is TGTGCCAGCAGGCGCAGGTTAGAGACCCAGTACTTC. Its translation is CASRRRLETQYF.

The chain has TRBV27 and TRBJ1-2; 8 nucleotides match TRBD1. Per germline, CDR1 MNHEY and CDR2 SMNVEV (reference sequence). The CDR3 is made up of 13 amino acids. Losses at the gene ends were 6 bases for V and 6 bases for J; bases not matched to a gene: 6. CDR3: CASRPWDRHGYTF. Here the CDR3 DNA reads TGTGCCAGCAGACCCTGGGACAGGCATGGCTACACCTTC.

This clone was seen just once. The chain links TRBV10-3 to TRBJ1-6, with D tentatively TRBD1 (5 bases). Looked up from germline, CDR1 is ENHRY and CDR2 is SYGVKD. This CDR3 is built from 17 residues. V lost 0 bases, J lost 14 bases, and 23 bases lay in between. The CDR3 protein is CAISESRGLTPSKTLHF. The DNA for the CDR3 is TGTGCCATCAGTGAGTCTCGGGGACTAACTCCTAGCAAAACCCTCCACTTT.

This chain links TRBV6-2 or TRBV6-3 with TRBJ1-5; D remains ambiguous. Germline lookup yields CDR1 MNHEY and CDR2 SVGEGT. The V and J ends lost 0 bases and 2 bases respectively, with 5 bases between them. This CDR3 region has 14 residues. The DNA for the CDR3 is TGTGCCAGCAGTTACTCCCCCGGCAATCAGCCCCAGCATTTT. Protein sequence: CASSYSPGNQPQHF.

For the CDR3, the DNA is TGTGCCAGCAGCTCTTATGGGGCGCGGTCCTACGAGCAGTACTTC. This gives the protein CASSSYGARSYEQYF. This chain links TRBV7-2 with TRBJ2-7; tentative D call: TRBD1 (5 bases). Per the germline V gene, CDR1 is SGHTA and CDR2 is FQGNSA. V was cut by 4 bases and J by 1 base, with 14 bases left in between. The CDR3 sequence is 15 residues long.

The rearrangement uses TRBV6-5 and TRBJ2-3; D may be TRBD1 (7 bases). The V end was cut by 2 bases, the J end by 6 bases, with 9 bases between. This CDR3 has 13 amino acids. Germline CDR1 and CDR2: MNHEY and SVGAGI. CDR3 sequence reads: CASSYQGGDTQYF. CDR3 bases: TGTGCCAGCAGTTACCAGGGGGGCGATACGCAGTATTTT.

The J gene is TRBJ1-2, the V gene TRBV19; 7 bases line up with TRBD1. J lost 8 bases, V lost 4 bases, and 7 bases had no gene match. The CDR3 totals 13 residues. From germline, CDR1 is LNHDA and CDR2 SQIVND (reference sequence). The CDR3 sequence: CASSRQGTTGYTF. The CDR3 DNA sequence: TGTGCCAGTAGTAGACAGGGAACGACCGGCTACACCTTC.